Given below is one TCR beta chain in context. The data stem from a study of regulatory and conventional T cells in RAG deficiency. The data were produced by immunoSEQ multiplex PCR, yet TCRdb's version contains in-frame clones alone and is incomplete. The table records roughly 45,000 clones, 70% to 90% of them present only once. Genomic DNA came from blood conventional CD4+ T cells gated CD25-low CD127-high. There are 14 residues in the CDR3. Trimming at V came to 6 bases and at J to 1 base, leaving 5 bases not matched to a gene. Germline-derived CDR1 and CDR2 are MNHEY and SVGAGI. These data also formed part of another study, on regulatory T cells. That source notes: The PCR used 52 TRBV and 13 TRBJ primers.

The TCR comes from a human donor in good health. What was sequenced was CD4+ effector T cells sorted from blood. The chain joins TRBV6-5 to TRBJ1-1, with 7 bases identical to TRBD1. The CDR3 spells CASSHRDRNTEAFF. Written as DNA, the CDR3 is TGTGCCAGCAGCCACCGGGACAGGAACACTGAAGCTTTCTTT.